This T cell receptor beta chain was sequenced for a study of OX40 agonist ivuxolimab in advanced cancers. General study points: At 0.1 to 3.0 mg/kg, clonal expansion of CD4+ and CD8+ blood T cells had occurred by week 6.

The germline V and J ends were trimmed by 4 bases and 3 bases, with 13 bases remaining between them. CDR3 length equals 14 residues. Per the germline V gene, CDR1 is LNHDA and CDR2 is SQIVND (reference sequence). Sampling times: baseline, cycle 4 day 1, cycle 7 day 1. As for this clone: Antigen specificity is unknown.

TCRdb's table, derived via immunoSEQ multiplex PCR, lists solely in-frame clones and lacks some. Here the sample spans around 100,000 clones, 90% being singletons. V gene TRBV19 combines with J gene TRBJ2-7; TRBD2 might be the D (5 bases). The receptor comes from an adult with an advanced solid tumor such as melanoma, head and neck, liver or kidney cancer. The sample was CD4+ or CD8+ T cells sorted from blood, taken in a trial of the OX40 agonist ivuxolimab. CDR3 nucleotides: TGTGCCAGTAGTAGTTCTCGGGGTATCTACGAGCAGTACTTC. Its protein is CASSSSRGIYEQYF.